The present entry profiles one T cell receptor (beta chain) with its context. No antigen is known for it. The data stem from a study of vaccination and CD4 T cells after COVID-19. V was clipped by 3 bases and J by 6 bases, with 14 bases between them. The CDR3 contains 15 residues. The Oncomine TCR Beta short-read assay was applied to DNA of cultured CD4+ T cells. MiXCR, applied by TCRdb to the PCR reads, yields one record per CDR3 protein. This sample has around 18,000 distinct CDR3 sequences, with approximately 38% found just once. The treatment was: 10-day PBMC culture with coronavirus spike peptide pools or control peptides (ViraFEST assay).

The chain is built from TRBV12-3 or TRBV12-4 and TRBJ2-2, with D hard to call. Sequenced material: CD4+ T cells from blood, cultured in vitro. The source of this sequence is a human donor who had recovered from COVID-19. In nucleotides, the CDR3 is TGTGCCAGCAGTTTCCCACCATTTCCCCCCGGGGAGCTGTTTTTT. Its protein is CASSFPPFPPGELFF.